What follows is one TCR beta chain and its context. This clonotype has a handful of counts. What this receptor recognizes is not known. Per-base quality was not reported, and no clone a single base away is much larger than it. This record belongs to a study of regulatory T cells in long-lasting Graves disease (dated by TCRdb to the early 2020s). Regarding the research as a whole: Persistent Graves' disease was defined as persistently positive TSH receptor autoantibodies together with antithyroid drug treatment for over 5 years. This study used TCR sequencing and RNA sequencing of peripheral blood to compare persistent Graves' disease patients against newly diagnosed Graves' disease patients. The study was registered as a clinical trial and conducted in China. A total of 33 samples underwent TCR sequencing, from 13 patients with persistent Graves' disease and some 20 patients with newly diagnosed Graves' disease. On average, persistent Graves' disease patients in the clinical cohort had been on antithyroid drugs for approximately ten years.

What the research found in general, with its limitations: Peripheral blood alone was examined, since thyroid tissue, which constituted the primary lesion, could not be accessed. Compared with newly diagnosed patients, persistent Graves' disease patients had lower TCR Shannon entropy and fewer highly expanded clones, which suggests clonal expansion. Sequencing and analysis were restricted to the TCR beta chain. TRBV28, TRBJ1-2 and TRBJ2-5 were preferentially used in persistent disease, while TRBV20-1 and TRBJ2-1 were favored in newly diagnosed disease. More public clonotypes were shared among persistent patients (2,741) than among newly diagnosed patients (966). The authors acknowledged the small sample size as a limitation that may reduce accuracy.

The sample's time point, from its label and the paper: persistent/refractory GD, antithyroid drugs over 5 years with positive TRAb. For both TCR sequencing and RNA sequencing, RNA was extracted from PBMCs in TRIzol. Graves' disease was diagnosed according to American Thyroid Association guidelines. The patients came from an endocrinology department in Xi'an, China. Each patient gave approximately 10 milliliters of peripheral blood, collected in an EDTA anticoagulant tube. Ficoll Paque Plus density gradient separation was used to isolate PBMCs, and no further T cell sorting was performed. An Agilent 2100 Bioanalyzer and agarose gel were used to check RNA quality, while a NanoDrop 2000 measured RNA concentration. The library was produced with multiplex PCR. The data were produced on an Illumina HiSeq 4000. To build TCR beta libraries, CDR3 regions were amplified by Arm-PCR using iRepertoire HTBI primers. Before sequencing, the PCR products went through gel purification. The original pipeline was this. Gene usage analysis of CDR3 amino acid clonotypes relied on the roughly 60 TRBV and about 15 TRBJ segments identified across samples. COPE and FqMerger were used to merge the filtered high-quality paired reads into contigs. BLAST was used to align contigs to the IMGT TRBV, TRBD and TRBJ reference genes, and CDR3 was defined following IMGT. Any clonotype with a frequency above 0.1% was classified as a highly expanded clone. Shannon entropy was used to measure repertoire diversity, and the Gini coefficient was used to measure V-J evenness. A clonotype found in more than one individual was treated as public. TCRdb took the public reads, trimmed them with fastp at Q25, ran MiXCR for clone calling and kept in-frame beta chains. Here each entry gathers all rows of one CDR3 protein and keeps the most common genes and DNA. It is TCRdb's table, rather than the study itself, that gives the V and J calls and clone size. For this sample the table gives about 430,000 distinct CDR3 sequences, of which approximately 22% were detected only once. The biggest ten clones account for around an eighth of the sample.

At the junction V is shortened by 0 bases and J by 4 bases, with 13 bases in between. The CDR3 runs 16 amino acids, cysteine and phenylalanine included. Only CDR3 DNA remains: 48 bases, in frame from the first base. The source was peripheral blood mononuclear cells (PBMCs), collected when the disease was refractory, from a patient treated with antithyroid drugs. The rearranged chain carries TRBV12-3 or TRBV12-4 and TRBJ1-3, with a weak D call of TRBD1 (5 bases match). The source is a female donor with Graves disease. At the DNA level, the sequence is TGTGCCAGCAGTTTAGCGTCGGCAGGGTACGGAAACACCATATATTTT. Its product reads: CASSLASAGYGNTIYF.